The 19 T cell receptor beta chains below come from one sample, sequenced in a study of CD8 T cells in ankylosing spondylitis. Findings of the study overall: Characteristic, it appeared, of ankylosing spondylitis blood was a TCR beta motif of roughly 8 highly homologous variants.

No antigen has been identified for these receptors. TCRdb recomputed calls from the 5' RACE reads with MiXCR, one row per CDR3 protein. The sample lists roughly 700,000 distinct CDR3 sequences; roughly 19% were seen once. The sequenced material came from blood, either unsorted or a sorted T cell fraction (not recorded which). These receptors were obtained from a male donor with ankylosing spondylitis.

The chain uses TRBV20-1 and TRBJ1-1; D remains ambiguous. CDR3 length equals 14 residues. From germline, CDR1 is DFQATT and CDR2 SNEGSKA (reference sequence). Trimming removed 6 bases at V and 1 base at J, with 15 bases between. The CDR3 DNA reads as TGCAGTGCCATGGGGTGGCAGGCGAACACTGAAGCTTTCTTT. As protein: CSAMGWQANTEAFF.

The chain carries TRBV6-6 and TRBJ1-1; D is uncertain. CDR3 size: 12 residues. Germline CDR1 and CDR2: MNHNY and SVGAGI (reference sequence). V lost 0 bases to trimming and J lost 8 bases, with 7 bases between them. The CDR3 loop reads CASSYSANEAFF. Written as DNA, the CDR3 is TGTGCCAGCAGTTACTCCGCAAACGAAGCTTTCTTT.

The rearrangement links TRBV4-3 to TRBJ1-1; 10 bases agree with TRBD1. CDR3 length equals 15 residues. With V trimmed by 4 bases and J by 3 bases, 5 bases remained unmatched. Per germline, CDR1 LGHNA and CDR2 YSLEER. For the CDR3, the DNA is TGCGCCAGCAGCCCCCGGGACAGGGGAGACACTGAAGCTTTCTTT. The encoded protein is CASSPRDRGDTEAFF.

This clonotype was seen a handful of times. The rearrangement uses TRBV20-1 and TRBJ2-7; 9 nucleotides agree with TRBD2. CDR1 is DFQATT and CDR2 is SNEGSKA in the germline V gene (reference sequence). The ends lost 6 bases at V and 7 bases at J; junction bases unmatched: 13. CDR3 length: 14 residues. Here the CDR3 DNA reads TGCAGTGCCGAGGGGGCTAGCGGGGTGTGGGAGCAGTACTTC. Its translation is CSAEGASGVWEQYF.

This clonotype has just a few counts. The chain recombines TRBV5-1 with TRBJ2-7; 7 positions agree with TRBD2. Germline CDR1 and CDR2: SGHRS and YFSETQ. Trimming cost V 0 bases and J 1 base; bases outside gene matches: 13. The CDR3 sequence is 18 residues long. CDR3 coding DNA: TGCGCCAGCAGCTTGGACGGGTCAGCGCGGGAGAGGTCCTACGAGCAGTACTTC. Translating gives CASSLDGSARERSYEQYF.

The chain is built from TRBV29-1 and TRBJ2-6; D not resolved. The CDR3 consists of 15 residues. Trimming left V 4 bases short and J 0 bases short, with 10 bases between. CDR1 is SQVTM and CDR2 is ANQGSEA in the germline V gene. CDR3 loop: CSVAEMNSGANVLTF. CDR3 coding DNA: TGCAGCGTTGCGGAGATGAACTCTGGGGCCAACGTCCTGACTTTC.

The rearrangement links TRBV3-1 to TRBJ2-1, with 10 bases matching TRBD2. The CDR3 is made up of 15 amino acids. Germline CDR1 and CDR2: LGHDT and YNNKEL (reference sequence). V gave up 0 bases and J gave up 13 bases; unmatched junction bases: 9. The CDR3 loop reads CASSQDFSGGPNQFF. The DNA of the CDR3 is TGTGCCAGCAGCCAAGATTTTAGCGGGGGGCCGAACCAGTTCTTC.

This clonotype showed up many times. The gene calls are TRBV7-2 and TRBJ1-2, with a possible D match to TRBD1 (5 bases). V lost 5 bases and J lost 5, with 15 bases in between. Germline V gives CDR1 SGHTA, CDR2 FQGNSA. This CDR3 contains 14 residues. The CDR3 region has the DNA TGTGCCAGCAGCCCAACACAGGAATCATATGGCTACACCTTC. This codes for CASSPTQESYGYTF.

This clonotype appeared a few times. This chain connects TRBV12-3 or TRBV12-4 to TRBJ2-2; TRBD2 aligns across 8 bases. V lost 3 bases to trimming and J lost 6 bases; unmatched junction nucleotides: 6. The CDR3 covers 15 residues. The CDR3 DNA is TGTGCCAGCAGTTTTAGGACGGGGGGGGCCGGGGAGCTGTTTTTT. Protein product: CASSFRTGGAGELFF.

This chain connects TRBV9 to TRBJ2-3; 9 bases are a match to TRBD2. The germline CDR1 and CDR2 sequences are SGDLS and YYNGEE. This CDR3 region has 20 residues. V lost 0 bases, J lost 3 bases, and 17 bases stayed unmatched. The CDR3 protein is CASSVASPASGMVVTDTQYF. The CDR3 DNA reads as TGTGCCAGCAGCGTAGCTAGTCCGGCTAGCGGGATGGTTGTTACAGATACGCAGTATTTT.

This clonotype has a handful of counts. The chain employs TRBV5-1 and TRBJ2-1, with unresolved D. The germline gives CDR1 SGHRS, CDR2 YFSETQ. This CDR3 has 15 amino acids. V lost 0 bases and J 6 bases, leaving 13 bases between the germline ends. This chain's CDR3 is CASSLELRSGNEQFF. The DNA of the CDR3 is TGCGCCAGCAGCTTGGAACTCCGCTCTGGCAATGAGCAGTTCTTC.

In regard to this clonotype: With a much larger clone just one base away, this may be a read error. This rearrangement joins TRBV20-1 to TRBJ1-5; 7 nucleotides match TRBD1. The CDR3 is 16 residues long. In germline, CDR1 is DFQATT, CDR2 SNEGSKA (reference sequence). The CDR3 spells CSTSLVERGDSQPQHF. CDR3 bases: TGCAGTACTAGTTTGGTGGAAAGGGGGGACAGTCAGCCCCAGCATTTT.

The chain recombines TRBV11-3 with TRBJ2-7; tentatively, D is TRBD1 (6 bases). Germline assignment: CDR1 SGHNT and CDR2 YENEEA. The CDR3 runs 14 residues. V was pared by 4 bases and J by 2 bases, with 12 bases between. The CDR3 DNA reads TGTGCCAGCAGCTCCCGGGACACCCCCTACGAGCAGTACTTC. Amino acids: CASSSRDTPYEQYF.

This clonotype occurred many times. This chain joins TRBV7-2 and TRBJ2-2; D is undetermined. The V end lost 3 bases, the J end lost 7 bases, and 9 bases lay between the germline ends. Germline CDR1 and CDR2: SGHTA and FQGNSA. CDR3 length: 13 amino acids. CDR3 region: CASSFQGRGELFF. The CDR3 DNA reads as TGTGCCAGCAGCTTTCAAGGGCGCGGGGAGCTGTTTTTT.

V gene TRBV29-1 combines with J gene TRBJ2-1; D is perhaps TRBD2 (6 bases). Trimming stripped 1 base from V and 0 bases from J, with 16 bases between. Germline V gene lookup returns CDR1 SQVTM and CDR2 ANQGSEA. The CDR3 has 17 amino acids. DNA of the CDR3: TGCAGCGTTGAAGGGCCGGAGGGCCCCAGCTCCTACAATGAGCAGTTCTTC. This translates into CSVEGPEGPSSYNEQFF.

This clonotype was detected a few times. J is TRBJ1-1 and V is TRBV6-5; D gene unclear. Germline V gene lookup returns CDR1 MNHEY and CDR2 SVGAGI. This CDR3 has 11 amino acids. The V gene lost 6 bases and the J gene lost 6 bases, with 8 bases spanning the gap. CDR3 in DNA: TGTGCCAGCAGCCGCGGGGCTGAAGCTTTCTTT. This codes for CASSRGAEAFF.

This clonotype was observed a handful of times. The chain joins TRBV20-1 to TRBJ2-7; 10 bases line up with TRBD2. The CDR3 loop spans 15 amino acids. Germline V gene data show CDR1 as DFQATT and CDR2 as SNEGSKA (reference sequence). The V and J ends lost 3 bases and 2 bases, in that order; junction bases with no gene match: 7. For the CDR3, the DNA is TGCAGTGCTAGTTCGCTAGCGGGGGCGACCTACGAGCAGTACTTC. Its translation: CSASSLAGATYEQYF.

This clonotype has a handful of counts. This chain connects TRBV2 to TRBJ1-2; 9 nucleotides agree with TRBD1. The germline V gene encodes CDR1 SNHLY and CDR2 FYNNEI. The CDR3 runs 15 residues. The junction had 11 bases not matched to a gene; V was cut back by 9 bases and J by 3 bases. The CDR3 loop is CARGGGGTGYYGYTF. Written as DNA, the CDR3 is TGTGCCAGAGGGGGGGGAGGGACAGGGTACTATGGCTACACCTTC. Together with reference TRBV2 and TRBJ1-2, the CDR3 gives the full variable domain: EPEVTQTPSHQVTQMGQEVILRCVPISNHLYFYWYRQILGQKVEFLVSFYNNEISEKSEIFDDQFSVERPDGSNFTLKIRSTKLEDSAMYFCARGGGGTGYYGYTFGSGTRLTVV.

The chain recombines TRBV3-1 with TRBJ1-2; 7 bases are a match to TRBD1. The CDR3 is 14 amino acids. V shed 3 bases and J 4 bases; nucleotides not matched to a gene: 5. Germline lookup yields CDR1 LGHDT and CDR2 YNNKEL (reference sequence). CDR3 residues: CASSQRGTVYGYTF. Written as DNA, the CDR3 is TGTGCCAGCAGCCAGCGCGGGACAGTCTATGGCTACACCTTC.